The present T cell receptor (beta chain) was sequenced within a study of T-cell memory formation after mild COVID-19 (dated by TCRdb to the early 2020s). Turning to the overall study: Most TCR sequence clusters were specific to one of the two donors. Two young, previously healthy adult volunteers, one female and one male, were included in the cohort. Longitudinal TCRalpha and TCRbeta repertoire sequencing tracked T-cell clones expanding and contracting after mild COVID-19 in a couple of donors.

This clonotype showed up just a few times. Its antigen is currently not known. A read error may produce the germline difference seen at one junction end. Ficoll-Paque density gradient centrifugation was the method used to isolate PBMCs. Results the study describes overall, beyond this receptor: Only two mild cases were covered in the study, and larger cohorts including severe cases with pre-infection samples were considered necessary. Some responding clones were found in pre-infection memory, which suggests that pre-existing cross-reactive memory T cells took part in the SARS-CoV-2 response. Whether the second-wave clones peaking on day 37 were SARS-CoV-2 specific was not confirmed. Contracting CD4+ clones were located mainly in the CM and EM memory subsets, whereas CD8+ clones were found to be enriched in EMRA. Clones contracting from day 15 to 85 had balanced CD4/CD8 phenotypes, while a second wave expanding from day 15 to 37 was biased towards CD4+.

The instrument was an Illumina NovaSeq 6000. Using 5'RACE with constant-segment primers, TCRalpha and TCRbeta cDNA libraries were constructed, with sample barcodes and unique molecular identifiers added in the process. RNA was extracted from every sample with Trizol reagent. The libraries were amplified in two PCR steps, and the second step added a second sample barcode and Illumina TruSeq adapters. Sequencing of libraries was performed on an Illumina NovaSeq with 2 x 150 bp paired-end reads. On the authors' methods: Reads were demultiplexed and collapsed into UMI-guided consensus sequences with migec v1.2.7. With mixcr v2.1.11, UMI consensuses were aligned to TRA and TRB V and J templates and assembled into clonotypes. A clonotype was counted as expanded or contracted only if both edgeR and NoisET called the change significant, with noise models trained on biological replicates. For edgeR calls, a false discovery rate-adjusted p below 0.01 and a log2 fold-change threshold of 1 were applied. As an exploratory analysis of dynamics, max-normalized trajectories of the 1000 most abundant clonotypes were examined by PCA with hierarchical clustering. Each responding clone was given a CD4 or CD8 phenotype based on the CD4+ and CD8+ repertoires, which had been sequenced separately. TCRdb reprocessing: public reads trimmed at Q25 with fastp, clones called with MiXCR, in-frame beta chains kept. Every distinct CDR3 protein forms one entry, paired with its most common genes and DNA. These V and J calls rely on TCRdb rather than the paper's analysis. This sample holds some 180,000 distinct CDR3 sequences; roughly 13% were observed only once. 2.5% to 3.5% of the sample is taken by the ten largest.

In the germline V gene (reference sequence), CDR1 corresponds to SSHAT and CDR2 to FNYEAQ. The CDR3 numbers 14 residues from cysteine through phenylalanine. Of all the DNA, just the CDR3 is kept, 42 bases in frame from base 1. This TCR was sampled from a man aged 18 to 30 who had mild COVID-19 (a few samples of this study predate the infection). The sample titles of this study are shuffled in the database, so cell type and time point are left out; the donor was told from shared clones. The chain employs TRBV7-7 and TRBJ2-2, and possibly TRBD2, on 5 matching bases. The source material was PBMCs or a T cell subset sorted from them (not recorded which). This receptor has the CDR3 CASSIRENTGELFF. Here is the DNA: TGTGCTAGCAGCATCCGGGAGAACACCGGGGAGCTGTTTTTT.